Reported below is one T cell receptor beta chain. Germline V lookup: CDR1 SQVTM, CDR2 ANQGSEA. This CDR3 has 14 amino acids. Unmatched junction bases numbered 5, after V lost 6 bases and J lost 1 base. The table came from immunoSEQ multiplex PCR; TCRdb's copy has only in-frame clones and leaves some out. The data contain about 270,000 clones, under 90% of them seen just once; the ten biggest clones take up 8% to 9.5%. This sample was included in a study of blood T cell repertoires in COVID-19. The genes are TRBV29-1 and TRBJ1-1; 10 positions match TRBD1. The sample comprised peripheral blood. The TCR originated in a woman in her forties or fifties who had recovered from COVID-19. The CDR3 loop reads CSVVRQGANTEAFF. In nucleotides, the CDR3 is TGCAGCGTGGTTAGACAGGGGGCGAACACTGAAGCTTTCTTT.